This TCR beta chain was retrieved from a study of Ad26.COV2.S vaccination and SARS-CoV-2 variants. General study results and limits: Comparable non-spike TCR breadth was observed in vaccine and placebo recipients. Participants in the vaccine arm had higher spike-specific TCR breadth; placebo recipients had lower.

Indicated treatment: roughly 19 received Ad26.COV2.S at low or high dose, single or two shots; roughly 5 received placebo; per-sample allocation not given. On day 63 after the first injection, vaccine and placebo recipients gave samples. The germline V gene has CDR1 SGHKS and CDR2 YYEKEE (reference sequence). This CDR3 region has 13 residues. The V and J ends lost 0 bases and 3 bases respectively, with 7 bases between them. In the case of this clone: Its antigen is currently unknown.

The method was immunoSEQ multiplex PCR; TCRdb's version includes in-frame clones alone and lacks a portion of them. The sample lists hundreds of thousands of clones, over 75% occurring once. The rearrangement links TRBV5-5 to TRBJ2-7; tentative D call: TRBD1 (5 bases). Sequenced material: peripheral blood, taken in a trial of Ad26.COV2.S vaccine versus placebo. The TCR sequence derives from a person aged 18-60 years who received the Ad26.COV2.S COVID-19 vaccine or a placebo. CDR3 nucleotides: TGTGCCAGCAGCTTGGTAGGGGACTACGAGCAGTACTTC. Translation gives CASSLVGDYEQYF. Full variable domain (remainder filled in from reference TRBV5-5 and TRBJ2-7): DAGVTQSPTHLIKTRGQQVTLRCSPISGHKSVSWYQQVLGQGPQFIFQYYEKEERGRGNFPDRFSARQFPNYSSELNVNALLLGDSALYLCASSLVGDYEQYFGPGTRLTVT.